The 23 T cell receptor beta chains below all came from one sample that was sequenced in a study of graft-versus-host responses after intestinal transplantation. The data were produced by immunoSEQ multiplex PCR, yet TCRdb's version contains in-frame clones alone and is incomplete. The table lists 6,500 to 10,000 clones, more than 30% of them singletons. The specimen was alloreactive CD4+ T cells from a mixed lymphocyte reaction culture, collected before intestinal transplant. Subset noted: CFSE-low proliferating T cells sorted from approximately 6-day pre-transplant mixed lymphocyte reaction (GvH or HvG direction). All receptors come from a human patient who received an intestinal transplant.

The genes are TRBV30 and TRBJ1-2; D call uncertain. Trimming removed 4 bases from V and 4 bases from J, with 22 bases in between. CDR1 GTSNPN and CDR2 SVGIG come from the germline V gene (reference sequence). The CDR3 runs to 16 residues. Here the CDR3 reads CAWKELCYRKTYGYTF. As DNA, the CDR3 is TGTGCCTGGAAGGAGTTGTGTTATAGAAAGACCTATGGCTACACCTTC.

This clone was recorded a few times. This chain links TRBV19 with TRBJ2-5; 8 bases align to TRBD1. This CDR3 contains 17 residues. J was trimmed by 4 bases and V by 2 bases; bases with no gene match: 12. Germline V CDR1 and CDR2: LNHDA, SQIVND (reference sequence). In nucleotides, the CDR3 is TGTGCCAGTAGTATAACCCGGACAGGGTTTATGGGAGAGACCCAGTACTTC. Protein sequence: CASSITRTGFMGETQYF.

In this sample, this clone turned up a few times. The chain combines TRBV28 with TRBJ2-7; the D gene is possibly TRBD1 (6 bases). Per germline, CDR1 MDHEN and CDR2 SYDVKM. V was shortened by 3 bases and J by 6 bases, with 6 bases between the two germline ends. The CDR3 has 11 residues. The CDR3 here is CASSFRGEQYF. DNA for the CDR3: TGTGCCAGCAGTTTCAGGGGCGAGCAGTACTTC.

This rearrangement joins TRBV5-1 to TRBJ2-4; 12 nucleotides line up with TRBD2. The junction had 9 bases not matched to a gene; V was cut back by 6 bases and J by 8 bases. Germline CDR1 SGHRS, CDR2 YFSETQ. The CDR3 consists of 15 residues. This CDR3 is CASNLAGGPSDIQYF. CDR3 coding DNA: TGCGCCAGCAACCTAGCGGGAGGGCCTTCGGACATTCAGTACTTC.

There are a few counts of this clone. The chain has TRBV28 and TRBJ1-2, with a tentative D call TRBD1 (6 bases). Germline V lookup: CDR1 MDHEN, CDR2 SYDVKM. The V end was cut by 5 bases, the J end by 7 bases, with 14 bases between. The CDR3 runs to 13 residues. The CDR3 spells CASSLQGLAGYTF. CDR3 DNA: TGTGCCAGCAGTCTGCAGGGGTTAGCTGGCTACACCTTC.

V gene TRBV9 combines with J gene TRBJ2-7; no clear D. The CDR3 is 15 residues long. Germline-derived CDR1 and CDR2 are SGDLS and YYNGEE. Between the trimmed V and J ends, which lost 0 bases and 3 bases, there was a span of 13 bases. This CDR3 is CASSVGRNPYYEQYF. CDR3 nucleotides: TGTGCCAGCAGCGTAGGGCGGAACCCTTACTACGAGCAGTACTTC.

Here the CDR3 DNA reads TGTGCCAGCAGTCCGGTCCCCCGGAACACTGAAGCTTTCTTT. Protein sequence: CASSPVPRNTEAFF. This chain uses TRBV6-5 with TRBJ1-1; D gene unclear. Trimming shortened V by 5 bases and J by 1 base, and 11 bases separated the two germline ends. Germline V gene data show CDR1 as MNHEY and CDR2 as SVGAGI. CDR3 size: 14 residues.

The V and J genes are TRBV7-9 and TRBJ1-4, with D possibly matching TRBD1 (5 bases). CDR1 and CDR2 (germline): SEHNR, FQNEAQ (reference sequence). This CDR3 comprises 14 residues. V was shortened by 2 bases and J by 11 bases, with 15 bases between the two germline ends. CDR3 protein: CASSLQGQVVKLFF. CDR3 DNA sequence: TGTGCCAGCAGCTTACAGGGTCAAGTGGTTAAACTGTTTTTT.

A few counts support this clone. The chain links TRBV27 to TRBJ2-7, with TRBD1 identical over 7 bases. V lost 6 bases, J lost 5 bases, and 1 base stayed unmatched. The CDR3 has 11 residues. Germline assignment: CDR1 MNHEY and CDR2 SMNVEV (reference sequence). CDR3 DNA sequence: TGTGCCAGCAGCCAGGGGGACGAGCAGTACTTC. This translates into CASSQGDEQYF.

This clone was counted a few times. Its ends do not fully match the called genes, so a read error is possible. This chain uses TRBV7-7 with TRBJ2-2; 7 nucleotides line up with TRBD1. Germline CDR1 reads SSHAT; CDR2 reads FNYEAQ (reference sequence). This CDR3 comprises 17 residues. CDR3 DNA: TGTGCTAGCAGCCCTTCCTTGGACAGGTCAAACACCGGGGAGCTGTTTTTT. This translates into CASSPSLDRSNTGELFF.

The chain recombines TRBV27 with TRBJ2-1; D might be TRBD1 (6 bases). The germline V and J ends were trimmed by 5 bases and 3 bases, with 11 bases remaining between them. CDR3 length: 14 amino acids. Germline assignment: CDR1 MNHEY and CDR2 SMNVEV (reference sequence). CDR3 sequence (DNA): TGTGCCAGCAGTCCGGACAGTAGCTACAATGAGCAGTTCTTC. Translating gives CASSPDSSYNEQFF.

This clone has a single count. The CDR3 here is CASSLRPPSGGNTGELFF. DNA for the CDR3: TGTGCCAGCAGCTTACGCCCCCCTAGCGGGGGAAACACCGGGGAGCTGTTTTTT. The V gene is TRBV7-3, the J gene TRBJ2-2; 10 nucleotides agree with TRBD2. The V and J ends lost 2 bases and 2 bases, in that order; junction bases with no gene match: 8. This CDR3 has 18 residues. Germline V lookup: CDR1 SGHTA, CDR2 FQGTGA.

The chain carries TRBV7-9 and TRBJ2-3; 9 nucleotides align to TRBD1. CDR1 and CDR2 from the germline V gene are SEHNR and FQNEAQ (reference sequence). This CDR3 is built from 18 residues. Trimming took 5 bases from V and 0 from J; bases not matched to a gene: 12. CDR3 bases: TGTGCCAGCAGCCCTGGACAGGGGTCGGGGATTAGCACAGATACGCAGTATTTT. Its protein is CASSPGQGSGISTDTQYF.

This clone came up a few times. The chain is built from TRBV5-1 and TRBJ2-2; TRBD1 might be the D (6 bases). This CDR3 comprises 19 residues. In germline, CDR1 is SGHRS, CDR2 YFSETQ. The V and J ends lost 1 base and 6 bases respectively, with 25 bases between them. DNA of the CDR3: TGCGCCAGCAGCTTGAATCTAAACACAGGGAGAGATAGGGCCGGGGAGCTGTTTTTT. It encodes CASSLNLNTGRDRAGELFF.

The gene calls are TRBV18 and TRBJ1-1; 7 nucleotides align to TRBD1. V shed 4 bases and J 3 bases; nucleotides not matched to a gene: 8. Germline-derived CDR1 and CDR2 are KGHSH and LQKENI. This CDR3 has 15 residues. In DNA form, the CDR3 reads TGTGCCAGCTCACTATCGACAGGGTTGGACACTGAAGCTTTCTTT. Encoded protein: CASSLSTGLDTEAFF.

V and J are TRBV18 and TRBJ2-3; D not certain. The V and J ends lost 3 bases and 0 bases respectively, with 7 bases between them. The germline V gene encodes CDR1 KGHSH and CDR2 LQKENI. The CDR3 runs to 14 residues. Here the CDR3 reads CASSPLPSTDTQYF. DNA for the CDR3: TGTGCCAGCTCACCGCTACCTAGCACAGATACGCAGTATTTT.

In its sample, this clone is medium-sized. This chain uses TRBV6-5 with TRBJ1-2, with 8 bases that match TRBD1. CDR3 length: 13 amino acids. The V and J ends lost 5 bases and 8 bases, in that order; junction bases with no gene match: 7. Germline CDR1 MNHEY, CDR2 SVGAGI. Here the CDR3 reads CASSDRGFRGYTF. Written as DNA, the CDR3 is TGTGCCAGCAGTGACAGGGGTTTCCGGGGCTACACCTTC.

This clone has a handful of counts. The chain couples TRBV6-1 to TRBJ1-2; TRBD1 is a possible D gene (5 bases). The CDR3 has 14 residues. Trimming removed 2 bases from V and 6 bases from J, with 13 bases in between. Per the germline V gene, CDR1 is MNHNS and CDR2 is SASEGT. CDR3 amino acids: CASSELRGADGYTF. CDR3 DNA sequence: TGTGCCAGCAGTGAACTTAGGGGCGCCGATGGCTACACCTTC.

The chain couples TRBV6-6 to TRBJ2-5; D is possibly TRBD1 (6 bases). This CDR3 spans 14 amino acids. Germline V gene lookup returns CDR1 MNHNY and CDR2 SVGAGI (reference sequence). V was trimmed by 0 bases and J by 7 bases, leaving 12 bases between them. As DNA, the CDR3 is TGTGCCAGCAGTTACTCACTATTACAGGGGACCCAGTACTTC. Translation gives CASSYSLLQGTQYF.

V usage is TRBV7-8 and J usage is TRBJ1-5, with D perhaps matching TRBD1 (6 bases). Germline values: CDR1 SGHVS, CDR2 FQNEAQ. CDR3 size: 17 residues. Trimming stripped 0 bases from V and 2 bases from J, with 14 bases between. CDR3: CASSLALQGWGNQPQHF. In DNA, the CDR3 is TGTGCCAGCAGCTTAGCACTACAGGGCTGGGGCAATCAGCCCCAGCATTTT.

V gene TRBV28 combines with J gene TRBJ1-1, with 7 positions matching TRBD1. The CDR3 contains 11 residues. V shed 6 bases, J shed 8 bases, and the junction held 3 bases outside the gene matches. CDR1 and CDR2 from the germline V gene are MDHEN and SYDVKM. CDR3 residues: CASSDRVEAFF. The CDR3 nucleotides are TGTGCCAGCAGCGACAGGGTAGAAGCTTTCTTT.

A few counts support this clone. This rearrangement joins TRBV7-6 to TRBJ2-5, with 12 nucleotides matching TRBD1. Looked up from germline, CDR1 is SGHVS and CDR2 is FNYEAQ. The J segment lost 5 bases and the V segment lost 5 bases, leaving 6 bases of the junction unmatched. The CDR3 spans 15 residues. The DNA of the CDR3 is TGTGCCAGCAGCCTCGGGACAGGGGGCGGGGAGACCCAGTACTTC. As protein: CASSLGTGGGETQYF.

The chain has TRBV7-9 and TRBJ1-3; 9 bases agree with TRBD1. Germline lookup yields CDR1 SEHNR and CDR2 FQNEAQ (reference sequence). The V segment lost 3 bases and the J segment 3 bases; nucleotides outside the gene matches: 3. CDR3 length: 15 residues. The CDR3 loop reads CASSLTGGFGNTIYF. CDR3 DNA sequence: TGTGCCAGCAGCTTGACAGGGGGATTTGGAAACACCATATATTTT.